Presented here are 19 T cell receptor beta chains from one specimen sequenced in a study of blood T cell repertoires in COVID-19. TCRdb's copy holds only in-frame clones and misses some; the assay was immunoSEQ multiplex PCR. This repertoire shows 100,000 to 150,000 clones, 82% found once; its top ten account for about 12%. The specimen sequenced was peripheral blood. The receptors originated from a human donor in a cohort sampled during active COVID-19.

CDR3 coding DNA: TGTGCCATCAGTGAGATACCGGGACAGGGGGCGCAGGGCTACACCTTC. Its protein is CAISEIPGQGAQGYTF. This sequence joins TRBV10-3 and TRBJ1-2, with 12 bases aligning to TRBD1. This CDR3 region has 16 residues. V was pared by 2 bases and J by 8 bases, with 9 bases of the junction left unmatched. Germline V gene data show CDR1 as ENHRY and CDR2 as SYGVKD.

The gene calls are TRBV7-2 and TRBJ2-3, with TRBD1 matching 7 bases. V lost 5 bases and J lost 1; bases outside the gene matches: 6. Germline V gene data show CDR1 as SGHTA and CDR2 as FQGNSA. The length of the CDR3 is 15 residues. The chain's CDR3 is CASSPTGQRTDTQYF. The CDR3 DNA is TGTGCCAGCAGCCCCACGGGACAGCGCACAGATACGCAGTATTTT.

This chain connects TRBV3-1 (or the pseudogene TRBV3-2) to TRBJ2-5; D gene uncertain. CDR1 LGHDT and CDR2 YNNKEL come from the germline V gene (reference sequence). The CDR3 contains 14 residues. The V end lost 1 base, the J end lost 5 bases, and 11 bases lay between the germline ends. The CDR3 reads CASSQGRLSETQYF. CDR3 sequence (DNA): TGTGCCAGCAGCCAAGGTAGACTGTCGGAGACCCAGTACTTC.

Concerning this clone: Other nucleotide sequences from this sample produce the same CDR3. Here the CDR3 DNA reads TGTGCCAGCAGCCAGGGACAGGGCGGCGAGCAGTACTTC. It translates to CASSQGQGGEQYF. The J gene is TRBJ2-7, the V gene TRBV3-1 (or the pseudogene TRBV3-2); 9 bases match TRBD1. This CDR3 spans 13 amino acids. V shed 3 bases, J shed 6 bases, and the junction held 3 bases outside the gene matches. CDR1 is LGHDT, CDR2 YNNKEL, per germline (reference sequence).

V usage is TRBV5-1 and J usage is TRBJ2-1; TRBD2 aligns across 9 bases. The J segment lost 12 bases and the V segment lost 1 base, leaving 11 bases of the junction unmatched. Germline V gene lookup returns CDR1 SGHRS and CDR2 YFSETQ. The CDR3 spans 15 residues. CDR3 coding DNA: TGCGCCAGCAGCTTGAATAGCGGGGGAGACAGCGGGCAGTTCTTC. The encoded protein is CASSLNSGGDSGQFF.

The rearrangement links TRBV3-1 (or the pseudogene TRBV3-2) to TRBJ2-5; TRBD2 agrees at 10 bases. Germline loops: CDR1 LGHDT, CDR2 YNNKEL (reference sequence). This CDR3 comprises 15 residues. Trimming removed 0 bases from V and 11 bases from J; junction bases left unmatched: 9. CDR3 sequence (DNA): TGTGCCAGCAGCCAAGAACAGAAACCTAGCGGGGGTCAGTACTTC. Its protein is CASSQEQKPSGGQYF.

The CDR3 bases are TGTGCCAGCAGCCCCGGGACAGGGTATGGAAACACCATATATTTT. Encoded protein: CASSPGTGYGNTIYF. The chain uses TRBV7-2 and TRBJ1-3, with 9 bases lining up with TRBD1. Germline V gives CDR1 SGHTA, CDR2 FQGNSA. The V gene end was trimmed by 5 bases and the J gene end by 3 bases; junction bases not matched to a gene: 5. The CDR3 covers 15 residues. The complete variable domain, with remaining parts taken from reference TRBV7-2 and TRBJ1-3, reads GAGVSQSPSNKVTEKGKDVELRCDPISGHTALYWYRQSLGQGLEFLIYFQGNSAPDKSGLPSDRFSAERTGGSVSTLTIQRTQQEDSAVYLCASSPGTGYGNTIYFGEGSWLTVV.

V and J are TRBV2 and TRBJ2-5, with 11 bases fitting TRBD2. Germline CDR1 and CDR2: SNHLY and FYNNEI. There are 16 residues in the CDR3. J lost 5 bases, V lost 6 bases, and 11 bases had no gene match. This CDR3 reads CASRQTSGAPRETQYF. DNA of the CDR3: TGTGCCAGCAGGCAGACTAGCGGGGCCCCCCGGGAGACCCAGTACTTC. Filled out from reference TRBV2 and TRBJ2-5, the complete variable domain reads EPEVTQTPSHQVTQMGQEVILRCVPISNHLYFYWYRQILGQKVEFLVSFYNNEISEKSEIFDDQFSVERPDGSNFTLKIRSTKLEDSAMYFCASRQTSGAPRETQYFGPGTRLLVL.

This chain joins TRBV9 and TRBJ1-2, with TRBD1 matching over 9 bases. Germline V gene lookup returns CDR1 SGDLS and CDR2 YYNGEE. V lost 3 bases to trimming and J lost 4 bases; unmatched junction nucleotides: 13. This CDR3 spans 17 amino acids. CDR3 sequence (DNA): TGTGCCAGCAGCGGTGCCCTTGGGACAGGGCACGGCTATGGCTACACCTTC. Translated: CASSGALGTGHGYGYTF.

The count of this clone is one. For the CDR3, the DNA is TGTGCCAGCAGCACCGGGACTAGCCTCTACAATGAGCAGTTCTTC. It yields the protein CASSTGTSLYNEQFF. The gene calls are TRBV6-5 and TRBJ2-1; TRBD2 agrees at 9 bases. This CDR3 is 15 amino acids long. Germline V gene sequence: CDR1 MNHEY, CDR2 SVGAGI. Trimming at V came to 6 bases and at J to 3 bases, leaving 6 bases not matched to a gene.

Only one count was recorded for this clone. The chain employs TRBV5-1 and TRBJ2-2; D possibly corresponds to TRBD1 (5 bases). The V and J ends lost 0 bases and 6 bases respectively, with 12 bases between them. Germline CDR1 is SGHRS and CDR2 is YFSETQ. The CDR3 runs to 15 residues. This chain's CDR3 is CASSLGRVKPGELFF. Here the CDR3 DNA reads TGCGCCAGCAGCTTGGGCAGGGTCAAGCCCGGGGAGCTGTTTTTT. The whole variable domain, filled in from reference TRBV5-1 and TRBJ2-2, reads KAGVTQTPRYLIKTRGQQVTLSCSPISGHRSVSWYQQTPGQGLQFLFEYFSETQRNKGNFPGRFSGRQFSNSRSEMNVSTLELGDSALYLCASSLGRVKPGELFFGEGSRLTVL.

V is TRBV3-1 (or the pseudogene TRBV3-2) and J is TRBJ2-3; possible D gene TRBD2, 6 bases. The CDR3 runs to 18 residues. Looked up from germline, CDR1 is LGHDT and CDR2 is YNNKEL (reference sequence). Trimming cost V 4 bases and J 0 bases, with 20 bases left between them. The CDR3, as DNA: TGTGCCAGCAGCCCCCAATTCTCTCTAGGGACTAGCACAGATACGCAGTATTTT. It yields the protein CASSPQFSLGTSTDTQYF.

This rearrangement joins TRBV9 to TRBJ1-1, with a weak D call TRBD1 (5 bases). The CDR3 consists of 12 residues. V gave up 3 bases and J gave up 8 bases, with 11 bases separating them. Looked up from germline, CDR1 is SGDLS and CDR2 is YYNGEE. In DNA form, the CDR3 reads TGTGCCAGCAGCGGCTTGGGGGGAGAAGCTTTCTTT. Residues: CASSGLGGEAFF.

Points on this clone: This specimen includes other DNA sequences encoding the same CDR3. The chain combines TRBV5-1 with TRBJ1-5, with 7 bases lining up with TRBD1. Germline V CDR1 and CDR2: SGHRS, YFSETQ. This CDR3 has 15 amino acids. Trimming removed 1 base from V and 1 base from J; junction bases left unmatched: 2. CDR3 region: CASSLTGVSNQPQHF. The CDR3 coding sequence is TGCGCCAGCAGCTTGACAGGGGTAAGCAATCAGCCCCAGCATTTT.

V is TRBV29-1 and J is TRBJ2-5, with 10 bases that match TRBD2. From germline, CDR1 is SQVTM and CDR2 ANQGSEA. The CDR3 is 14 residues long. After removal of 4 bases from V and 1 base from J, the junction contained 3 bases not matched to a gene. The CDR3 sequence is CSVVVAGGQETQYF. For the CDR3, the DNA is TGCAGCGTTGTGGTAGCGGGAGGCCAAGAGACCCAGTACTTC.

V usage is TRBV7-2 and J usage is TRBJ2-1, with D perhaps TRBD2 (6 bases). Germline V gene data show CDR1 as SGHTA and CDR2 as FQGNSA. Trimming stripped 7 bases from V and 1 base from J, with 14 bases between. The length of the CDR3 is 15 residues. Here the CDR3 DNA reads TGTGCCAGCACCGCGGACGGGGGTTCCTACAATGAGCAGTTCTTC. Translated: CASTADGGSYNEQFF.

The V gene is TRBV4-3, the J gene TRBJ2-3, with TRBD2 matching over 13 bases. The CDR3 is 20 amino acids. Germline V lookup: CDR1 LGHNA, CDR2 YSLEER. Trimming took 2 bases from V and 2 from J; bases not matched to a gene: 13. The chain's CDR3 is CASSQLTGLAGTPPTDTQYF. Here the CDR3 DNA reads TGCGCCAGCAGCCAACTCACGGGACTAGCGGGGACACCTCCCACAGATACGCAGTATTTT.

J is TRBJ2-3 and V is TRBV5-1; 7 bases are shared with TRBD1. Trimming took 4 bases from V and 0 from J; bases not matched to a gene: 11. The CDR3 totals 17 residues. Germline CDR1 SGHRS, CDR2 YFSETQ. CDR3 protein: CASSPGTALSSTDTQYF. The CDR3 nucleotides are TGCGCCAGCAGCCCTGGGACAGCTCTATCTAGCACAGATACGCAGTATTTT.

The V call is TRBV10-1, the J call TRBJ1-1; D gene ambiguous. The CDR3 extends over 13 amino acids. Germline V lookup: CDR1 WNHNN, CDR2 SYGVQD (reference sequence). V lost 6 bases and J lost 2, with 10 bases in between. CDR3 loop: CASRRARNTEAFF. CDR3 coding DNA: TGCGCCAGCAGACGAGCGAGAAACACTGAAGCTTTCTTT.